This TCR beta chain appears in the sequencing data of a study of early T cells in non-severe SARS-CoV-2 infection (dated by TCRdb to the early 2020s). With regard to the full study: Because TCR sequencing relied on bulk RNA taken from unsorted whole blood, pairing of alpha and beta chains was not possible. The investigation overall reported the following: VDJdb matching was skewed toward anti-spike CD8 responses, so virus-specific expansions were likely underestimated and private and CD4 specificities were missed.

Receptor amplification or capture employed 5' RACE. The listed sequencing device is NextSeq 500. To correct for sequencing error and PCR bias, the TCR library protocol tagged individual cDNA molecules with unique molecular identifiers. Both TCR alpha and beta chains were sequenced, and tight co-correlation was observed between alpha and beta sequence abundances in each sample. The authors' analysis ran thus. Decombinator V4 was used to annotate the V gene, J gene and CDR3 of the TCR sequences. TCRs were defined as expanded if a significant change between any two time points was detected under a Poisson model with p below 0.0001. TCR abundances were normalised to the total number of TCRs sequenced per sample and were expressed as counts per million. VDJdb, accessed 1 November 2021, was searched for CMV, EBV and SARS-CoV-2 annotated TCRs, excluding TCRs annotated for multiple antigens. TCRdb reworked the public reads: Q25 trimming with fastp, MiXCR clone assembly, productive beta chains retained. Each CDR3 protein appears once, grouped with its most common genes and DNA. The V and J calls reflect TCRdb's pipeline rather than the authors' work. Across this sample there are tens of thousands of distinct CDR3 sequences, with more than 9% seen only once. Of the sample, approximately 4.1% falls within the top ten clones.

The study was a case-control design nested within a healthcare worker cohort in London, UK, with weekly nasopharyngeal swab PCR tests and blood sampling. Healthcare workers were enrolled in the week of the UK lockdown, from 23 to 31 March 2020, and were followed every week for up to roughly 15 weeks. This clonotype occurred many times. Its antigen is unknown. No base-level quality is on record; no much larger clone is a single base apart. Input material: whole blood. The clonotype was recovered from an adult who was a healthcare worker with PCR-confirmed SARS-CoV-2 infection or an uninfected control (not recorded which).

The DNA reads TGCAGTGCTAGTACAGACCCCCGTGAGGGCTACACCTTC. The resulting protein is CSASTDPREGYTF. The sequence joins TRBV20-1 to TRBJ1-2, with the identity of the D gene unclear. CDR1 and CDR2 (DFQATT, SNEGSKA) derive from the germline V gene (reference sequence). The CDR3 runs 13 amino acids, cysteine and phenylalanine included. The read is trimmed to its CDR3 DNA, 39 bases read in frame from base 1. V is pared back by 3 bases and J by 8 bases, with 16 bases lying between the germline termini.